These 6 T cell receptor beta chains came from one sample sequenced in a study of T cell clonotyping in hematopoietic cell transplantation. Measured with immunoSEQ multiplex PCR; TCRdb has only the in-frame clones, and not every one. The sample has tens of thousands of clones; 85% are singletons. The time point denotes: recipient sample about 28 days before transplant, after cytoreduction. This sample comprised peripheral blood mononuclear cells, obtained before stem cell transplant. The receptors were sampled from a man aged 55 to 70 with acute myeloid leukemia. Some clones in this sample may be carry-over from other donors' samples.

J is TRBJ2-3 and V is TRBV28, with D unresolved. Germline values: CDR1 MDHEN, CDR2 SYDVKM. There are 12 residues in the CDR3. Trimming stripped 3 bases from V and 7 bases from J, with 8 bases between. CDR3 in DNA: TGTGCCAGCAGTTTCCGAAGGAATACGCAGTATTTT. Translation: CASSFRRNTQYF.

J is TRBJ1-5 and V is TRBV2; 10 nucleotides align to TRBD1. CDR1 is SNHLY and CDR2 is FYNNEI in the germline V gene. CDR3 length equals 19 residues. V gave up 6 bases and J gave up 0 bases; unmatched junction bases: 14. CDR3 sequence (DNA): TGTGCCAGCAGCTCCCTAAGGGACAGGGGAGGATATAGCAATCAGCCCCAGCATTTT. It encodes CASSSLRDRGGYSNQPQHF.

The rearrangement uses TRBV6-5 and TRBJ1-6; 8 bases are shared with TRBD1. This CDR3 has 15 amino acids. The junction had 6 bases not matched to a gene; V was cut back by 5 bases and J by 6 bases. Germline CDR1 MNHEY, CDR2 SVGAGI. The CDR3 spells CASSQRGQGNSPLHF. In DNA, the CDR3 is TGTGCCAGCAGTCAAAGAGGACAGGGTAATTCACCCCTCCACTTT.

The V gene is TRBV10-3, the J gene TRBJ1-5, with TRBD1 as a possible D gene (6 bases). The CDR3 runs 14 residues. Germline CDR1 is ENHRY and CDR2 is SYGVKD. Trimming left V 2 bases short and J 2 bases short, with 7 bases between. CDR3 sequence: CAISERGGNQPQHF. The CDR3 nucleotides are TGTGCCATCAGTGAGAGGGGGGGCAATCAGCCCCAGCATTTT.

The rearrangement uses TRBV5-1 and TRBJ2-7, with D uncertain. This CDR3 comprises 14 residues. Trimming took 0 bases from V and 5 from J, leaving 12 bases between them. The germline V gene has CDR1 SGHRS and CDR2 YFSETQ. This CDR3 reads CASSLEGRRHEQYF. DNA for the CDR3: TGCGCCAGCAGCTTGGAAGGCAGGCGACACGAGCAGTACTTC.

V and J are TRBV18 and TRBJ1-1; D is undetermined. V lost 3 bases and J lost 7, with 21 bases in between. The CDR3 sequence is 16 residues long. The germline CDR1 and CDR2 sequences are KGHSH and LQKENI. CDR3 amino acids: CASSPMGSTLGSEAFF. CDR3 bases: TGTGCCAGCTCACCGATGGGCTCAACCTTAGGAAGTGAAGCTTTCTTT.